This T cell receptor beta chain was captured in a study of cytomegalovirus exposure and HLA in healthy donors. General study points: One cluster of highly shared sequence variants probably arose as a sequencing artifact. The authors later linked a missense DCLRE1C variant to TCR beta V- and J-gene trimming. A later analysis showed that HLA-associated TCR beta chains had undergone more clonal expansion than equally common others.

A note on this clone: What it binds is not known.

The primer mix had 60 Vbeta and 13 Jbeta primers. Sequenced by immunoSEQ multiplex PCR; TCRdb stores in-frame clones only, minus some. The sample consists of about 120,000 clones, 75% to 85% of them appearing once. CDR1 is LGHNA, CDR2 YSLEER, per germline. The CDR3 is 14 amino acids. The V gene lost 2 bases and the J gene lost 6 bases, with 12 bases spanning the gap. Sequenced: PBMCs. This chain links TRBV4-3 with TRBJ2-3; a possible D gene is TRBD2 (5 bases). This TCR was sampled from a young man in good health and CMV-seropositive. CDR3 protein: CASSQKARGDTQYF. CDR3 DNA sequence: TGCGCCAGCAGCCAAAAGGCCCGCGGGGATACGCAGTATTTT.